The rows below give T cell receptor beta chains drawn from one sample of a study of T cell responses to AZD1222 COVID-19 vaccine. Sequencing was performed with immunoSEQ multiplex PCR; in TCRdb, only in-frame clones are kept and a portion is missing. Among 85,000 to 90,000 clones listed, about nine tenths were seen once. The material was peripheral blood, obtained on day 0 of AZD1222 vaccination. These receptors came from an adult in good health. Each CDR3 is given with its conserved first and last residue. D genes are given only for firm matches. The size field is filled for only some rows; it gives once, few, many or a size class.

cdr3_nt	cdr3_aa	clone_size	d_call	v_call	j_call
TGCGCCAGCAGCTTGGATATGGGGACATCCCTATACGAGCAGTACTTC	CASSLDMGTSLYEQYF	.	.	TRBV5-1	TRBJ2-7
TGTGCCAGCAGCCGCTGGGAGGGCGCGAGCTCCTACAATGAGCAGTTCTTC	CASSRWEGASSYNEQFF	.	TRBD2	TRBV7-2	TRBJ2-1
TGTGCCAGCAGTTTCTCAGCCAACGTCCTGACTTTC	CASSFSANVLTF	.	.	TRBV28	TRBJ2-6
TGTGCCACCAGCGAAACAGACCCGAACACTGAAGCTTTCTTT	CATSETDPNTEAFF	.	.	TRBV15	TRBJ1-1
TGTGCCAGCACCCTACGCTCCGGGACAGGAAATGAAAAACTGTTTTTT	CASTLRSGTGNEKLFF	.	TRBD1	TRBV28	TRBJ1-4
TGTGCCAGCAGCGTGGCCTATACAGGGGTCGGAAACACCATATATTTT	CASSVAYTGVGNTIYF	.	TRBD1	TRBV9	TRBJ1-3
TGTGCCAGCAGCGACGGGGACTCTAGCAATCAGCCCCAGCATTTT	CASSDGDSSNQPQHF	.	.	TRBV7-9	TRBJ1-5
TGTGCCAGTCAAGCGGGAGGTGGCAATGAGCAGTTCTTC	CASQAGGGNEQFF	.	TRBD2	TRBV28	TRBJ2-1
TGTGCCAGCAGCTTAACGGAGCACTACGAGCAGTACTTC	CASSLTEHYEQYF	.	.	TRBV11-3	TRBJ2-7
TGTGCCTGGGGCATTTCGAGCGGGAGAATTTACGAGCAGTACTTC	CAWGISSGRIYEQYF	.	TRBD2	TRBV30	TRBJ2-7
TGTGCCAGCAGTCCCGGGACTAGCGGTTTCTTGGGAGAGCAGTTCTTC	CASSPGTSGFLGEQFF	.	TRBD2	TRBV25-1	TRBJ2-1
TGCGCCAGCAGCTTGACTGGAGGGAGTAACTATGGCTACACCTTC	CASSLTGGSNYGYTF	.	.	TRBV5-1	TRBJ1-2
TGTGCCAGCAGTGCACACCAAGGGGCAGGGACCGGGGAGCTGTTTTTT	CASSAHQGAGTGELFF	.	.	TRBV25-1	TRBJ2-2
TGTGCCAGCAGTTACTCCGCAGGGAGCTCCTACGAGCAGTACTTC	CASSYSAGSSYEQYF	.	.	TRBV6-5	TRBJ2-7
TGTGCCAGCAGTGGGACAGGGGCGGGGATATCCCATGGCTACACCTTC	CASSGTGAGISHGYTF	.	TRBD1	TRBV6-1	TRBJ1-2
TGTGCCACCAGCAGAGATCGCCCGGAGGGGAATTATCCACCCCTCCACTTT	CATSRDRPEGNYPPLHF	.	.	TRBV15	TRBJ1-6
TGTGCCAGCAGTTACGCAGGGAGCTCCTACGAGCAGTACTTC	CASSYAGSSYEQYF	.	.	TRBV6-5	TRBJ2-7
TGTGCCAGCAGGCTCCGGGACAGGGAGATTGGGACCCAGTACTTC	CASRLRDREIGTQYF	few	TRBD1	TRBV6-5	TRBJ2-5
TGTGCCAGCAGCCGTCTCCAGGGGAACGACTGGGCCTACGAGCAGTACTTC	CASSRLQGNDWAYEQYF	.	.	TRBV7-2	TRBJ2-7
TGTGCCATCAGCCCGACAGGGAACGAAAAACTGTTTTTT	CAISPTGNEKLFF	.	TRBD1	TRBV10-3	TRBJ1-4
TGTGCCAGTACAAGGGGAACGGCAAGCTCCTACAATGAGCAGTTCTTC	CASTRGTASSYNEQFF	.	.	TRBV3-1/TRBV3-2	TRBJ2-1
TGTGCCAGCAGTGTGGGCACCCCGAATGGCTACACCTTC	CASSVGTPNGYTF	.	.	TRBV12-3/TRBV12-4	TRBJ1-2
TGTGCCACCAGTGATTTACCGGGAGCCACCGGGGAGCTGTTTTTT	CATSDLPGATGELFF	.	.	TRBV24-1	TRBJ2-2
TGTGCCAGCACCTGGGGGACGGGCTCCTACGAGCAGTACTTC	CASTWGTGSYEQYF	.	.	TRBV5-5	TRBJ2-7
TGTGCCAGCAGTACCCGCGGGGGTGGAGATACGCAGTATTTT	CASSTRGGGDTQYF	once	TRBD2	TRBV6-2/TRBV6-3	TRBJ2-3
TGTGCCAGCAGTGGTGGGGGAAGGAGTAATTCACCCCTCCACTTT	CASSGGGRSNSPLHF	once	.	TRBV9	TRBJ1-6
TGCGCCAGCAGCCAAGTAGGCATCAGCGTCGAGGAAAAACTGTTTTTT	CASSQVGISVEEKLFF	.	.	TRBV4-1	TRBJ1-4
TGTGCCAGCAGCTCAGGATCCCAGGGTTCACCCCTCCACTTT	CASSSGSQGSPLHF	.	.	TRBV7-3	TRBJ1-6
TGTGCCAGCAGTTCAGGCGGTGGTCACAACAACAATGAGCAGTTCTTC	CASSSGGGHNNNEQFF	.	.	TRBV28	TRBJ2-1
TGTGCCAGCAGCCTGCGTAGCGGGAGTTACAATGAGCAGTTCTTC	CASSLRSGSYNEQFF	.	TRBD2	TRBV27	TRBJ2-1
TGTGCCAGCAGTGAGTTCTCTGGAAACACCATATATTTT	CASSEFSGNTIYF	.	.	TRBV2	TRBJ1-3
TGTGCCAGCAGTTTCGCAGGGGGACGGGATGAAAAACTGTTTTTT	CASSFAGGRDEKLFF	.	TRBD1	TRBV6-5	TRBJ1-4
TGTGCCAGTAAGACTCCAGGGGATGAGCAGTTCTTC	CASKTPGDEQFF	.	.	TRBV19	TRBJ2-1
TGTGCCAGCAGTCTCGGGTGGGCGAGTACTGAAGCTTTCTTT	CASSLGWASTEAFF	once	.	TRBV27	TRBJ1-1
TGTGCCACCAGCATCGGGACTAACTCTGGAAACACCATATATTTT	CATSIGTNSGNTIYF	.	.	TRBV15	TRBJ1-3
TGTGCCAGCAGGGATCCGGGACTAGCGGGCACAGATACGCAGTATTTT	CASRDPGLAGTDTQYF	.	TRBD2	TRBV2	TRBJ2-3
TGTGCCAGCAGTGGGGCGACAACAGTTAATGAAAAACTGTTTTTT	CASSGATTVNEKLFF	.	.	TRBV25-1	TRBJ1-4
TGTGCCAGCAGTCGACAAATAGCGGGAGGGAACAATGAGCAGTTCTTC	CASSRQIAGGNNEQFF	.	TRBD2	TRBV11-1	TRBJ2-1
TGTGCCAGCAGCCTGGGTCGCTCTGGAAACACCATATATTTT	CASSLGRSGNTIYF	.	.	TRBV3-1/TRBV3-2	TRBJ1-3
TGTGCCTGGAAAACAGACAGGGGGGTAGCTGGGGCCAACGTCCTGACTTTC	CAWKTDRGVAGANVLTF	.	TRBD1	TRBV30	TRBJ2-6
TGTGCCAGCAGCCCGCGGACGGATCGTAGGGAAAAACTGTTTTTT	CASSPRTDRREKLFF	.	.	TRBV14	TRBJ1-4
TGTGCCAGCAGTCGGCAGGGCCAGGAGACCCAGTACTTC	CASSRQGQETQYF	.	.	TRBV27	TRBJ2-5
TGTGCCAGTAGTATTTTGGGGCCGAGGTCTGTCAATGAGCAGTTCTTC	CASSILGPRSVNEQFF	.	.	TRBV19	TRBJ2-1
TGCGCCACCTTCTCGAGGAATAGCAATCAGCCCCAGCATTTT	CATFSRNSNQPQHF	.	.	TRBV10-1	TRBJ1-5
TGTGCCAGCAGGACAGAGCGGTCAGGGCCCCAGCATTTT	CASRTERSGPQHF	.	.	TRBV28	TRBJ1-5
TGTGCCTCAGGGGGCGGTTGGGATGGCTACACCTTC	CASGGGWDGYTF	.	TRBD1	TRBV7-9	TRBJ1-2
TGTGCCAGCAGCCAAGATGGTTGGAGCAATCAGCCCCAGCATTTT	CASSQDGWSNQPQHF	few	.	TRBV4-2	TRBJ1-5
TGTGCCAGCAGCCAATCTTGGCAGGGGAATTACGAGCAGTACTTC	CASSQSWQGNYEQYF	.	.	TRBV14	TRBJ2-7
TGTGCCAGCAGCCCGGAAGGAGCAACTGAAGCTTTCTTT	CASSPEGATEAFF	once	.	TRBV7-8	TRBJ1-1
TGTGCCAGCAGCTTCCGACAGAGCTCCTATAATTCACCCCTCCACTTT	CASSFRQSSYNSPLHF	.	.	TRBV5-5	TRBJ1-6